What follows describes a single T cell receptor beta chain. The antigen is unknown. The missing conserved phenylalanine or tryptophan at the end of this CDR3 makes a read error likely. The DNA is omitted, as the CDR3 cannot be located on it reliably, and the CDR3 follows TCRdb's listing. A single record per CDR3 protein comes from TCRdb applying MiXCR to the 5' RACE reads. This sample has 81,000 or so distinct CDR3 sequences, with 5% to 6% found just once. Inclusive of both ends, the CDR3 amounts to 10 amino acids. CDR1 is MGHRA and CDR2 is YSYEKL in the germline V gene. The data stem from a study of neurological immune-mediated disorders. Study observations and caveats: The multiple sclerosis repertoire cluster showed no association with any clinical or MRI feature. The authors stated that larger cohorts are needed.

Sample: PBMCs. V and J are TRBV4-1 and TRBJ2-7. The receptor was isolated from a woman between 25 and 40 years old with multiple sclerosis. CDR3 in amino acids: CASSQVPNLG.